This TCR beta chain originates from a study of cytomegalovirus exposure and HLA in healthy donors. Study-wide points: According to a later analysis, TCR clusters from the first cohort tended to co-occur in the 100 to 150 validation repertoires. Researchers counted approximately 160 TCR beta chains as cytomegalovirus-associated.

A note on this clone: Its antigen is not identified.

CDR3 length: 16 residues. Trimming removed 4 bases from V and 9 bases from J; junction bases left unmatched: 10. Germline V gives CDR1 SGHRS, CDR2 YFSETQ. The protocol was immunoSEQ multiplex PCR, while the TCRdb copy is restricted to in-frame clones and leaves out a portion. In the table there are about 130,000 clones, approximately 89% of which are singletons. This clonotype was sampled from a woman under 30 in good health and CMV-seropositive. Source material: PBMCs. The rearrangement links TRBV5-1 to TRBJ2-1; 13 nucleotides align to TRBD2. DNA for the CDR3: TGCGCCAGCAGCAAAACTAGCGGGGGGGCGTCCAGTGAGCAGTTCTTC. Amino acids: CASSKTSGGASSEQFF.